Here is one T cell receptor (beta chain) with its context. The data belong to a study of blood T cell repertoires in COVID-19. Here immunoSEQ multiplex PCR was the method, and the copy in TCRdb shows in-frame clones only, minus some. Of 20,000 to 30,000 clones in the sample, more than 80% were seen once. This CDR3 contains 17 residues. Trimming cost V 1 base and J 4 bases; bases outside gene matches: 6. The germline gives CDR1 MGHDK, CDR2 SYGVNS. The sequenced material came from peripheral blood. The origin of this receptor is a human donor in a cohort sampled during active COVID-19. The J gene is TRBJ2-3, the V gene TRBV25-1; 12 bases agree with TRBD2. The CDR3: CASSEFGLAGGADTQYF. In DNA, the CDR3 is TGTGCCAGCAGTGAATTTGGTCTAGCGGGAGGGGCAGATACGCAGTATTTT.